The present T cell receptor (beta chain) was sequenced within a study of blood T cell repertoires in COVID-19. Study as a whole: From the United States, Italy and Spain came samples of acute and convalescent COVID-19.

Per the study methods: Reference gene primer amplification gave nucleated cell count estimates. Clones were read by immunoSEQ multiplex PCR, and TCRdb kept only the in-frame ones, dropping some. V and J calls and clone size are copied from that table; D and trimming were computed from the DNA. The table lists around 98,000 clones, about 85% of them singletons. The sample holds a few counts of this clone. The J segment lost 4 bases and the V segment lost 4 bases, leaving 7 bases of the junction unmatched. The germline V gene encodes CDR1 SGHRS and CDR2 YFSETQ. The CDR3 is 15 residues long. What was sequenced was peripheral blood. J is TRBJ1-2 and V is TRBV5-1; TRBD1 matches at 10 bases. The sequence derives from a man in his 70s with acute or convalescent COVID-19. In nucleotides, the CDR3 is TGCGCCAGCAGCCCGGGACAGGGGAGGCCCTATGGCTACACCTTC. It is translated as CASSPGQGRPYGYTF.